The entry below describes one TCR beta chain. The sample comes from a study of T cell changes during pregnancy in multiple sclerosis. Germline V lookup: CDR1 MDHEN, CDR2 SYDVKM. This CDR3 spans 18 amino acids. Trimming cost V 6 bases and J 4 bases; bases outside gene matches: 18. Method: immunoSEQ multiplex PCR; TCRdb's copy keeps in-frame clones and lacks some. The sample carries tens of thousands of clones, roughly 93% recorded once. The origin of this receptor is a female donor with multiple sclerosis, enrolled in a pregnancy study. This chain links TRBV28 with TRBJ1-2, with 9 bases aligning to TRBD1. Sequences were derived from peripheral blood, sampled in the second trimester of pregnancy. As DNA, the CDR3 is TGTGCCAGCAGCCACTCCCGGGACAGGGACCTAAGGGGCTATGGCTACACCTTC. It codes for CASSHSRDRDLRGYGYTF.